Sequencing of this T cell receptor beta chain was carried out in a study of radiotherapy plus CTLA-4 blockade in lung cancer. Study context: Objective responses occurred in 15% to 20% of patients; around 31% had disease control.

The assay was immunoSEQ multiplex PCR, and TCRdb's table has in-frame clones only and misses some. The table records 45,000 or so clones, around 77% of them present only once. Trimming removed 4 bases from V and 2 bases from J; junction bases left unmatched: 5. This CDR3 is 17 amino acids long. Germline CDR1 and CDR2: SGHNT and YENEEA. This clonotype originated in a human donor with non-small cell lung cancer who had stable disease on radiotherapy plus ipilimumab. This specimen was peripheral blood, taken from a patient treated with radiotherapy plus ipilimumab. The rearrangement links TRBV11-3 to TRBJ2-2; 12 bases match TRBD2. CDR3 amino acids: CASSSGLAGRNTGELFF. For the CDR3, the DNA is TGTGCCAGCAGCTCCGGACTAGCGGGGAGAAACACCGGGGAGCTGTTTTTT.